The source of this T cell receptor beta chain is a study of cytomegalovirus exposure and HLA in healthy donors. Study outcomes and limitations: Earlier analysis looked at TCR beta V segments, and most were productive about 90% or about 30% of the time. Association with HLA alleles at 0.05 false discovery rate was found for roughly 17,000 TCR beta sequences in a later analysis.

The CDR3 covers 14 residues. The trim removed 6 bases at V and 7 bases at J, leaving 5 bases unmatched. The germline gives CDR1 MNHNS, CDR2 SASEGT. To note about this clone: Its target is not known.

The PCR ran on 60 Vbeta and 13 Jbeta primers. Here immunoSEQ multiplex PCR was the method, and the copy in TCRdb shows in-frame clones only, minus some. The sample records approximately 220,000 clones, about four fifths being singletons. The sequence derives from a man between 40 and 49 years old in good health and CMV-seropositive. The material sequenced was PBMCs. The chain recombines TRBV6-1 with TRBJ2-1; 11 bases match TRBD2. The chain's CDR3 is CASSVAGGGNEQFF. The CDR3 bases are TGTGCCAGCAGCGTAGCGGGAGGGGGTAATGAGCAGTTCTTC.